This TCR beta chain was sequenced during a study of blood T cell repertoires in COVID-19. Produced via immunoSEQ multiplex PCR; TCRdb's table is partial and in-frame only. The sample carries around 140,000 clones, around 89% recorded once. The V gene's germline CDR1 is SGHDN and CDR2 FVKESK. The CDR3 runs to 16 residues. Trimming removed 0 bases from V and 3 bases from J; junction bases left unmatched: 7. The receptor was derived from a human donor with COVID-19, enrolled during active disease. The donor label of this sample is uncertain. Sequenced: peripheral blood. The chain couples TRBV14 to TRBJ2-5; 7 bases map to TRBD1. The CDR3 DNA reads TGTGCCAGCAGCCAAGAGTTCCGGGACAGAAAAGAGACCCAGTACTTC. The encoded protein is CASSQEFRDRKETQYF.